This T cell receptor beta chain was sequenced for a study of regulatory dendritic cells for organ transplantation. The study's findings and limits: Memory T cells were less diverse than naive, with memory CD8+ most oligoclonal. Memory CD8+ clonal expansion seemed more limited with regulatory than mature dendritic cells. The authors noted considerable between-person heterogeneity in alloreactive memory CD8+ cells. Of resting T cell subsets, memory CD8+ had the most alloreactive clonotypes.

For this clone: Antigen specificity is unknown.

Data came from immunoSEQ multiplex PCR; TCRdb stores just in-frame clones and leaves some out. The sample holds approximately 19,000 clones; 60% to 80% are singletons and the top ten take about 0.92%. The receptor comes from a human donor in good health. The sample consisted of memory CD4+ T cells from blood. Subset given: CD45RO+ memory T cells.

CDR3 loop: CASSPVRGRSGYTF. CDR3 bases: TGTGCCAGCAGCCCAGTCAGGGGGCGATCGGGCTACACCTTC. The rearrangement links TRBV25-1 to TRBJ1-2; 8 nucleotides line up with TRBD1. The CDR3 spans 14 residues. Trimming removed 6 bases from V and 8 bases from J; junction bases left unmatched: 11. From germline, CDR1 is MGHDK and CDR2 SYGVNS.